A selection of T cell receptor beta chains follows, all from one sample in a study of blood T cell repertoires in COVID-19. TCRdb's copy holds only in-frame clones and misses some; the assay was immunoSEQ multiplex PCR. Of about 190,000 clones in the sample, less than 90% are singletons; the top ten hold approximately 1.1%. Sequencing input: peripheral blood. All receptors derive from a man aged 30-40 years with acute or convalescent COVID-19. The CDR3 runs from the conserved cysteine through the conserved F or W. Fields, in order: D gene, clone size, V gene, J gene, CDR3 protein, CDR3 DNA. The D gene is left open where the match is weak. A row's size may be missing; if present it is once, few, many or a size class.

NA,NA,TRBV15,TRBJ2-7,CATSRDRYSYEQYF,TGTGCCACCAGCAGAGATCGCTACAGCTACGAGCAGTACTTC
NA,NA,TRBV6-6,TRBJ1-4,CASSSPSFSANEKLFF,TGTGCCAGCAGTTCCCCTTCCTTTAGCGCTAATGAAAAACTGTTTTTT
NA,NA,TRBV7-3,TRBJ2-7,CASSLGVGSSYEQYF,TGTGCCAGCAGCTTAGGTGTCGGGAGCTCCTACGAGCAGTACTTC
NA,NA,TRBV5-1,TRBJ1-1,CASSLTRWRGFNTEAFF,TGCGCCAGCAGCTTGACCAGATGGCGGGGGTTTAACACTGAAGCTTTCTTT
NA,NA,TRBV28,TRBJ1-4,CASSPNREPAEKLFF,TGTGCCAGCAGTCCCAACAGGGAACCCGCCGAAAAACTGTTTTTT
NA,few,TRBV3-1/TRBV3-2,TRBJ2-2,CASSRPRVAVTGELFF,TGTGCCAGCAGCCGCCCCCGCGTAGCGGTGACCGGGGAGCTGTTTTTT
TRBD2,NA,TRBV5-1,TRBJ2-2,CASGGGHNTGELFF,TGCGCCAGCGGCGGGGGGCACAACACCGGGGAGCTGTTTTTT
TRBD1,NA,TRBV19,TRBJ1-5,CASSTDRAGNQPQHF,TGTGCCAGTAGCACGGACAGGGCAGGGAATCAGCCCCAGCATTTT
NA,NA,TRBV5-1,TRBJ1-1,CASSPLEQGNTEAFF,TGCGCCAGCAGCCCACTTGAGCAGGGCAACACTGAAGCTTTCTTT
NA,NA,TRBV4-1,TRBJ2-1,CASSQDGAGRLYNEQFF,TGCGCCAGCAGCCAAGATGGGGCGGGAAGACTCTACAATGAGCAGTTCTTC
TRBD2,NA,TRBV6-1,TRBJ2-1,CASSELGTTTYNEQFF,TGTGCCAGCAGTGAATTGGGGACTACGACCTACAATGAGCAGTTCTTC
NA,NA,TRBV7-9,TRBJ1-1,CASSLVGLTEAFF,TGTGCCAGCAGCTTGGTGGGGCTTACTGAAGCTTTCTTT